This TCR beta chain was found in a study of T cells in women clearing cervical HPV infection. Study context: Cases: HPV16-related CIN3 or worse on histology, a couple of invasive cancers. For cases, blood was sampled a median about 160 days after lesion detection, interquartile range about 80 to 220 days.

Trimming cost V 4 bases and J 0 bases, with 7 bases left between them. This CDR3 contains 14 residues. Germline V gene lookup returns CDR1 SGHRS and CDR2 YFSETQ. Comments on this clone: What it recognizes is unknown. The observed sequence ends 3 residues before the CDR3 terminus, with the missing tail filled in from the germline J gene.

Overall study results and limits: CIN3+ cases had significantly higher TCR repertoire richness than controls, but evenness did not differ. Timing of associations relative to infection is unclear; T-cell subsets were not isolated.

Sequencing used immunoSEQ multiplex PCR; TCRdb keeps in-frame clones, though not all of them. The table for this sample gives fewer than 20,000 clones. V usage is TRBV5-1 and J usage is TRBJ1-4; no definite D call. The sample taken for sequencing was blood buffy coat. This receptor was taken from a woman aged 18 to 75 with a cervical HPV16 infection that either progressed to CIN3+ or cleared (not recorded which). CDR3 amino acids: CASSPRATNEKLFF. CDR3 DNA (partial): TGCGCCAGCAGCCCCCGGGCAACTAATGAAAAA. The entire variable domain, with the rest obtained from reference TRBV5-1 and TRBJ1-4, is as follows: KAGVTQTPRYLIKTRGQQVTLSCSPISGHRSVSWYQQTPGQGLQFLFEYFSETQRNKGNFPGRFSGRQFSNSRSEMNVSTLELGDSALYLCASSPRATNEKLFFGSGTQLSVL.